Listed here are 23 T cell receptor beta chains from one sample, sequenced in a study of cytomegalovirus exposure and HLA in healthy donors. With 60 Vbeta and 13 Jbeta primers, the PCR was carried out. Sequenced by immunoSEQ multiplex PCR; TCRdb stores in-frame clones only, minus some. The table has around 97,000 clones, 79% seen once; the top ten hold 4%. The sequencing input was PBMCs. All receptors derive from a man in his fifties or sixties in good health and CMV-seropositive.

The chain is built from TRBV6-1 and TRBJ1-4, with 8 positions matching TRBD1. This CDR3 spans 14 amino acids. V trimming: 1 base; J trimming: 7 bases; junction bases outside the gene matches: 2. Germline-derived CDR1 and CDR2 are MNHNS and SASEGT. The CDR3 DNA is TGTGCCAGCAGTGAAGGGACAGGGAGTGAAAAACTGTTTTTT. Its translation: CASSEGTGSEKLFF.

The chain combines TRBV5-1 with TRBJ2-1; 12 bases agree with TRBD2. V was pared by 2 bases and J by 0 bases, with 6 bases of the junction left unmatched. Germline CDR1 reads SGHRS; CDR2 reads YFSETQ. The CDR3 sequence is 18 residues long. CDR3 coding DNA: TGCGCCAGCAGCTTCGGGACTAGCGGGCAAAGCTCCTACAATGAGCAGTTCTTC. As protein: CASSFGTSGQSSYNEQFF.

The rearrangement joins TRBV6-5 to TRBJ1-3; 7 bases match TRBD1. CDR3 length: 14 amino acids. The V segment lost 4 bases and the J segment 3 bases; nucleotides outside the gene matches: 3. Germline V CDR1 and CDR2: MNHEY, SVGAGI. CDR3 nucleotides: TGTGCCAGCAGTTCGAGACAGGGTGGAAACACCATATATTTT. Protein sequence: CASSSRQGGNTIYF.

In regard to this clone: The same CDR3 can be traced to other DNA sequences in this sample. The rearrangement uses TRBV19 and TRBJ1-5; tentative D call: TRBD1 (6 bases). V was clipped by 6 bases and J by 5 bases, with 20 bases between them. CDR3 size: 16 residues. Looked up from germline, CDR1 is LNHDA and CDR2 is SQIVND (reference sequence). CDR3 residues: CASSQIGGIDHQPQHF. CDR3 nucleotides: TGTGCCAGTAGCCAAATAGGGGGAATCGACCATCAGCCCCAGCATTTT.

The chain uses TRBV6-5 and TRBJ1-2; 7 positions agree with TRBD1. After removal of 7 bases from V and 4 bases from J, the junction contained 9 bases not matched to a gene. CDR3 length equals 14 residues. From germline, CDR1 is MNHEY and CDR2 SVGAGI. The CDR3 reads CASTKGGQLYGYTF. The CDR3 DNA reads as TGTGCCAGCACCAAAGGGGGACAGCTCTATGGCTACACCTTC.

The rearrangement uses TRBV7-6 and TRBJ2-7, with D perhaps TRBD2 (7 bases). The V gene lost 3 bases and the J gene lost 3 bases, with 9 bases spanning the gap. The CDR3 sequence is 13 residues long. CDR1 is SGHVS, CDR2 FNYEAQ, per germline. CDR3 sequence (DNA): TGTGCCAGCAGCTTGGGAGGGGGCTACGAGCAGTACTTC. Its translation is CASSLGGGYEQYF.

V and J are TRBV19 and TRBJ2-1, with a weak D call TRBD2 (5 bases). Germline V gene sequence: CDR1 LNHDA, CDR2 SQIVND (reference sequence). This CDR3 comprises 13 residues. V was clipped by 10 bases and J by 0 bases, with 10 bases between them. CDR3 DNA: TGTGCCACGAGCGGACTCTCCTACAATGAGCAGTTCTTC. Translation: CATSGLSYNEQFF.

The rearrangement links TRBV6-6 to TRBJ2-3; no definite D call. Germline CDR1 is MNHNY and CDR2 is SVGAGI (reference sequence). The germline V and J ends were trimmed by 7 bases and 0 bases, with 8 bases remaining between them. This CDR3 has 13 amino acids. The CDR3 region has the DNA TGTGCCAGCATGGTCAGGAGCACAGATACGCAGTATTTT. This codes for CASMVRSTDTQYF.

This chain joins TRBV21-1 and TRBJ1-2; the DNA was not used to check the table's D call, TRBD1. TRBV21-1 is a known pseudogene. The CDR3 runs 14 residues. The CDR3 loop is CASRIDRPGYGYTF. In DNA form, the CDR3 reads TGTGCCAGCAGGATAGACAGGCCCGGCTATGGCTACACCTTC.

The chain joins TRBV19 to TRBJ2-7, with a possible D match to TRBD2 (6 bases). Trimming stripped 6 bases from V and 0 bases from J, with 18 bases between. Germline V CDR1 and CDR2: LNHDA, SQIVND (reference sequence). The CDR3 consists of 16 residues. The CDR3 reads CASSSFPGLNSYEQYF. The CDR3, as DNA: TGTGCCAGTAGCTCATTCCCGGGACTTAACTCCTACGAGCAGTACTTC. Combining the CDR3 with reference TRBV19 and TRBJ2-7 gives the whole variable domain DGGITQSPKYLFRKEGQNVTLSCEQNLNHDAMYWYRQDPGQGLRLIYYSQIVNDFQKGDIAEGYSVSREKKESFPLTVTSAQKNPTAFYLCASSSFPGLNSYEQYFGPGTRLTVT.

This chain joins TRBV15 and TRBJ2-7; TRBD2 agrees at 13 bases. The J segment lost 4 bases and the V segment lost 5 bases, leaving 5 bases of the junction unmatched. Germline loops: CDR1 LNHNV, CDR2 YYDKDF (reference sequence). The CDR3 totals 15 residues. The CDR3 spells CATSVGLAGIYEQYF. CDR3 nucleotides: TGTGCCACCAGCGTGGGACTAGCGGGAATTTACGAGCAGTACTTC.

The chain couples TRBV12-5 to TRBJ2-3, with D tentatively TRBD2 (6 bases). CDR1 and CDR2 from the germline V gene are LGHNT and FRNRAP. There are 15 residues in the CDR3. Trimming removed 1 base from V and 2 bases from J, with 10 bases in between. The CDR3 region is CASGLGAGNTDTQYF. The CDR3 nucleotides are TGTGCTAGTGGTTTGGGGGCGGGAAACACAGATACGCAGTATTTT.

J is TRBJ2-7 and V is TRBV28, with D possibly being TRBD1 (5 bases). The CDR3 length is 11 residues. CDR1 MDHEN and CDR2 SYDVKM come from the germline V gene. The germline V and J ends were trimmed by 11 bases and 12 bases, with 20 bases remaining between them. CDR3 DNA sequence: TGTGCCGTGCAGGGAACGATATTTGGGTACTTC. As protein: CAVQGTIFGYF.

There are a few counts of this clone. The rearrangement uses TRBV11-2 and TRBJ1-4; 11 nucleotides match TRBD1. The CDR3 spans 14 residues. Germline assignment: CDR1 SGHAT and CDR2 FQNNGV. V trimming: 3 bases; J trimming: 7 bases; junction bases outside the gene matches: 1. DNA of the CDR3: TGTGCCAGCAGCTTCGGACAGGGGGCTGAAAAACTGTTTTTT. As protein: CASSFGQGAEKLFF.

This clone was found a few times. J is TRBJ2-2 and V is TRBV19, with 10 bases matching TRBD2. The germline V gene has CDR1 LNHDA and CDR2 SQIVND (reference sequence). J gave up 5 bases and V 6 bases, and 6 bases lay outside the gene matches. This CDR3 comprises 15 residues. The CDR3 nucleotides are TGTGCCAGTAGCCCTAGGACTAGCGGTACCGGGGAGCTGTTTTTT. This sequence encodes CASSPRTSGTGELFF.

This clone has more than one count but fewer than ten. As DNA, the CDR3 is TGCGCCAGCAGCCGGGACACCGGGGAGCTGTTTTTT. Amino acid sequence: CASSRDTGELFF. V usage is TRBV10-1 and J usage is TRBJ2-2; D remains ambiguous. Germline CDR1 WNHNN, CDR2 SYGVQD (reference sequence). V dropped 6 bases and J dropped 3 bases, with 5 bases sitting between them. The CDR3 runs 12 residues.

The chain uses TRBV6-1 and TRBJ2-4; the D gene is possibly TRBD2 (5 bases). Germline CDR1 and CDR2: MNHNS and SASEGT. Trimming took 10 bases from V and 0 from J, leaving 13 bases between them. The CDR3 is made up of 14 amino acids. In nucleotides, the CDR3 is TGTGCCACCCTTGAGGGCGGAGCCAAAAACATTCAGTACTTC. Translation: CATLEGGAKNIQYF.

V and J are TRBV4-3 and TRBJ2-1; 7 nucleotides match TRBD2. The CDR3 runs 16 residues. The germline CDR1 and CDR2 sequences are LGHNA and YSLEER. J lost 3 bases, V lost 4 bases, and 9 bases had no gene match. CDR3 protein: CASSLLGTNFYNEQFF. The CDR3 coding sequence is TGCGCCAGCAGCCTTTTAGGGACTAATTTCTACAATGAGCAGTTCTTC.

CDR3 residues: CASSSGLGQVYEQYF. CDR3 DNA sequence: TGTGCCAGCAGCTCCGGTCTGGGACAAGTCTACGAGCAGTACTTC. The gene calls are TRBV7-8 and TRBJ2-7, with D possibly matching TRBD1 (6 bases). V was shortened by 4 bases and J by 3 bases, with 16 bases between the two germline ends. This CDR3 is 15 amino acids long. The V gene's germline CDR1 is SGHVS and CDR2 FQNEAQ.

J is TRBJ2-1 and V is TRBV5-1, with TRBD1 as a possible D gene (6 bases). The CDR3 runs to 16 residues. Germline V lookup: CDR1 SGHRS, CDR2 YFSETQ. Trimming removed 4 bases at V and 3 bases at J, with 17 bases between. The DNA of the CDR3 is TGCGCCAGCAGCCCTGGCTTGGACAGATACTACAATGAGCAGTTCTTC. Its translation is CASSPGLDRYYNEQFF. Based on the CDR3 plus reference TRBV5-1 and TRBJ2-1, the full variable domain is KAGVTQTPRYLIKTRGQQVTLSCSPISGHRSVSWYQQTPGQGLQFLFEYFSETQRNKGNFPGRFSGRQFSNSRSEMNVSTLELGDSALYLCASSPGLDRYYNEQFFGPGTRLTVL.

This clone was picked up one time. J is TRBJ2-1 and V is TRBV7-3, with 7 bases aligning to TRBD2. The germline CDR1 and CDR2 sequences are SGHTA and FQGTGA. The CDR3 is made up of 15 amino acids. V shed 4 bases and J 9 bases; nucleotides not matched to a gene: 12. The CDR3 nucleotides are TGTGCCAGCAGCTCCGGGGGGTCGGCAGTGAGTGAGCAGTTCTTC. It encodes CASSSGGSAVSEQFF.

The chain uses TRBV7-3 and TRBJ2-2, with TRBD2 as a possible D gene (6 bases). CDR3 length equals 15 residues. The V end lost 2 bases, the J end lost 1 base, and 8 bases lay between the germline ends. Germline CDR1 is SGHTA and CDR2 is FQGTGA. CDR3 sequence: CASSLVGGNTGELFF. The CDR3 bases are TGTGCCAGCAGCTTAGTCGGGGGGAACACCGGGGAGCTGTTTTTT.

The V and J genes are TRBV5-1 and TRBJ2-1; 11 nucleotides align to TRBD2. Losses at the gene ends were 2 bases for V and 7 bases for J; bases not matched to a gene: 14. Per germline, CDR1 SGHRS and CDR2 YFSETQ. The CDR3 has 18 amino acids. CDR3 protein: CASSFGLAGLRAENEQFF. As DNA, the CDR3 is TGCGCCAGCAGCTTTGGACTAGCGGGCCTCCGAGCGGAAAATGAGCAGTTCTTC.